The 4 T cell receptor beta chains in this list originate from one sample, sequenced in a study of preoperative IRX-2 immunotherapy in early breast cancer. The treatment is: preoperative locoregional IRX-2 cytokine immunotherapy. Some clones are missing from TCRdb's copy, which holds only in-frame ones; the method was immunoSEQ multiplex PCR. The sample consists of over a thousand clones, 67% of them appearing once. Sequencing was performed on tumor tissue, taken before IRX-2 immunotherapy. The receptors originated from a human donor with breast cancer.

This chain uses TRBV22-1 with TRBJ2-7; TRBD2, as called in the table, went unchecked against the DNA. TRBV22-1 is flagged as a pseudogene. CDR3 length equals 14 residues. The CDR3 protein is CASSYSGPNYEQYF. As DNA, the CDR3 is TGTGCCAGCAGTTATTCGGGTCCGAACTACGAGCAGTACTTC.

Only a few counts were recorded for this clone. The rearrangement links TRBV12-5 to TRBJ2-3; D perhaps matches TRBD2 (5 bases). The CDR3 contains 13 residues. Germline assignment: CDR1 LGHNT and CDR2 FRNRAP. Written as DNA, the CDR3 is TGTGCCAGCGGCCCGGACTCCACAGATACGCAGTATTTT. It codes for CASGPDSTDTQYF.

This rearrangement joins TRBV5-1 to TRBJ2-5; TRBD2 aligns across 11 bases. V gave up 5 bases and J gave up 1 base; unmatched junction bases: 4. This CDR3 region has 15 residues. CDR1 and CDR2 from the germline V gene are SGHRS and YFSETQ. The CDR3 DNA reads TGCGCCAGCAGTCCCGGACTAGCGGGCCAAGAGACCCAGTACTTC. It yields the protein CASSPGLAGQETQYF.

The DNA for the CDR3 is TGCGCCAGCAGCTTTCAGCAGCGGGAGACAGATACGCAGTATTTT. It is translated as CASSFQQRETDTQYF. The V call is TRBV5-1, the J call TRBJ2-3; 8 nucleotides agree with TRBD2. The V and J ends lost 2 bases and 3 bases, in that order; junction bases with no gene match: 5. Per the germline V gene, CDR1 is SGHRS and CDR2 is YFSETQ. The CDR3 is made up of 15 amino acids.